These 7 T cell receptor beta chains were all obtained from the same sample, sequenced in a study of blood T cell repertoires in COVID-19. Using immunoSEQ multiplex PCR, the repertoire was profiled, and TCRdb retains in-frame clones only, with some absent. The sample records about 440,000 clones, around 89% being singletons. Sequencing was done on a sample of peripheral blood. These receptors all come from a woman aged 50 to 65 with COVID-19, enrolled during active disease.

The chain joins TRBV7-9 to TRBJ1-1; TRBD1 matches 10 bases. This CDR3 contains 17 residues. V shed 1 base, J shed 5 bases, and the junction held 10 bases outside the gene matches. CDR1 and CDR2 from the germline V gene are SEHNR and FQNEAQ (reference sequence). This CDR3 reads CASSLEPFGDRGTEAFF. The CDR3 bases are TGTGCCAGCAGCTTAGAGCCTTTTGGGGACAGGGGAACTGAAGCTTTCTTT.

The V call is TRBV5-1, the J call TRBJ1-1, with a tentative D call TRBD1 (5 bases). CDR1 is SGHRS, CDR2 YFSETQ, per germline. Trimming shortened V by 4 bases and J by 4 bases, and 14 bases separated the two germline ends. This CDR3 contains 14 residues. In nucleotides, the CDR3 is TGCGCCAGCAGCCCATTTGGGGGGAGCACTGAAGCTTTCTTT. As protein: CASSPFGGSTEAFF. The variable domain in full, completed from reference TRBV5-1 and TRBJ1-1, reads KAGVTQTPRYLIKTRGQQVTLSCSPISGHRSVSWYQQTPGQGLQFLFEYFSETQRNKGNFPGRFSGRQFSNSRSEMNVSTLELGDSALYLCASSPFGGSTEAFFGQGTRLTVV.

The chain employs TRBV15 and TRBJ1-2; D gene unclear. CDR1 and CDR2 from the germline V gene are LNHNV and YYDKDF (reference sequence). Trimming cost V 0 bases and J 1 base, with 9 bases left between them. CDR3 length: 15 residues. CDR3 amino acids: CATSRDGRGNYGYTF. The DNA of the CDR3 is TGTGCCACCAGCAGAGATGGCCGGGGTAACTATGGCTACACCTTC.

This chain connects TRBV5-1 to TRBJ2-3; 7 bases are a match to TRBD1. CDR1 and CDR2 from the germline V gene are SGHRS and YFSETQ. CDR3 length: 13 residues. Trimming took 9 bases from V and 3 from J; bases not matched to a gene: 7. The chain's CDR3 is CATRQGQTDTQYF. The CDR3 DNA follows: TGCGCCACCCGACAGGGTCAAACAGATACGCAGTATTTT.

As to this clone: This sample also contains other DNA sequences that code for the same CDR3. The chain joins TRBV28 to TRBJ2-1; 12 bases align to TRBD2. The germline CDR1 and CDR2 sequences are MDHEN and SYDVKM. CDR3 length: 15 residues. V was clipped by 5 bases and J by 4 bases; unmatched bases: 3. CDR3 protein: CASSLAGGSYNEQFF. The CDR3 DNA is TGTGCCAGCAGTCTAGCGGGGGGGAGTTACAATGAGCAGTTCTTC.

This chain uses TRBV4-2 with TRBJ1-2; no definite D call. The length of the CDR3 is 14 residues. Per germline, CDR1 LGHNA and CDR2 YNFKEQ. Trimming stripped 0 bases from V and 6 bases from J, with 11 bases between. CDR3 DNA sequence: TGTGCCAGCAGCCAAGACCCGCGGTTGGATGGCTACACCTTC. This gives the protein CASSQDPRLDGYTF.

The rearrangement links TRBV5-1 to TRBJ2-7; 7 bases are shared with TRBD1. Trimming took 2 bases from V and 2 from J; bases not matched to a gene: 4. The CDR3 consists of 14 residues. Per the germline V gene, CDR1 is SGHRS and CDR2 is YFSETQ. CDR3 amino acids: CASSLRDRAYEQYF. CDR3 nucleotide sequence: TGCGCCAGCAGCTTAAGGGACAGAGCCTACGAGCAGTACTTC.